The rows below give T cell receptor beta chains drawn from one sample of a study of blood T cells in healthy people across ages. TCRdb reanalysed the 5' RACE reads using MiXCR and keeps one entry per CDR3 protein. Here the sample spans 800,000 or so distinct CDR3 sequences, 20% to 25% being singletons. These records were also assigned to another study, of T cells of mothers and their children.

The sample comprised blood. The source is a boy between 5 and 17 years old in good health. CDR3s leave out the opening cysteine and the closing phenylalanine or tryptophan. D genes are given only for firm matches.

V gene: TRBV3-1
J gene: TRBJ2-3
D gene: TRBD1
CDR3 protein: ASSQGSYTGGATDTQY

V gene: TRBV20-1
J gene: .
D gene: TRBD1
CDR3 protein: SAPHRGAYEQY

V gene: TRBV5-1
J gene: TRBJ1-1
D gene: TRBD1
CDR3 protein: ASSPGQGRITEAF

V gene: TRBV12-3/TRBV12-4
J gene: .
D gene: TRBD2
CDR3 protein: ASSLAGGRAENEQF

V gene: TRBV5-1
J gene: TRBJ2-3
D gene: TRBD1
CDR3 protein: ASSAGTGRDTQY

V gene: TRBV29-1
J gene: TRBJ2-7
D gene: .
CDR3 protein: SVAGTGRPGGYEQY

V gene: TRBV7-8
J gene: TRBJ2-6
D gene: TRBD1
CDR3 protein: ASSIPGQAGSGANVLT

V gene: TRBV11-2
J gene: TRBJ2-5
D gene: .
CDR3 protein: ASSLGQGRRETQY

V gene: TRBV5-1
J gene: TRBJ2-3
D gene: .
CDR3 protein: ASSLSTGGRPDTQY

V gene: TRBV12-3/TRBV12-4
J gene: TRBJ1-4
D gene: .
CDR3 protein: ASSFGGNGDEKLF

V gene: TRBV30
J gene: TRBJ1-2
D gene: .
CDR3 protein: AWSPRGRFNYGYT

V gene: TRBV28
J gene: TRBJ2-7
D gene: .
CDR3 protein: ASSLTRDGYEQY

V gene: TRBV6-1
J gene: TRBJ2-7
D gene: TRBD2
CDR3 protein: ASSEKRGMSYEQY

V gene: TRBV6-2/TRBV6-3
J gene: TRBJ2-1
D gene: TRBD2
CDR3 protein: ASSSLQYQVAGSSYNEQF

V gene: TRBV28
J gene: TRBJ1-5
D gene: .
CDR3 protein: ASSLPPKGNQPQH

V gene: TRBV4-3
J gene: TRBJ2-4
D gene: .
CDR3 protein: ASSQDLGIKNIQY

V gene: TRBV7-9
J gene: TRBJ2-5
D gene: TRBD1
CDR3 protein: ASSTPGQGTQETQY

V gene: TRBV7-2
J gene: TRBJ2-5
D gene: .
CDR3 protein: ASSTSFETQY

V gene: TRBV10-2
J gene: .
D gene: .
CDR3 protein: ASSVGWETQY

V gene: TRBV6-5
J gene: TRBJ1-2
D gene: TRBD1
CDR3 protein: ASSSSDRGNGYT

V gene: TRBV7-2
J gene: TRBJ2-1
D gene: .
CDR3 protein: ASSIAFVSRLNNEQF

V gene: TRBV6-6
J gene: TRBJ2-7
D gene: TRBD1
CDR3 protein: ACSYLLTGSYEQY

V gene: TRBV7-9
J gene: TRBJ2-4
D gene: .
CDR3 protein: ASSSLQVAKNIQY

V gene: TRBV29-1
J gene: TRBJ2-1
D gene: .
CDR3 protein: SVRVLRDNEQF

V gene: TRBV7-2
J gene: .
D gene: TRBD2
CDR3 protein: ASSLQAGRGNEQF

V gene: TRBV29-1
J gene: TRBJ2-3
D gene: .
CDR3 protein: SVGPVPDTDTQY

V gene: TRBV20-1
J gene: TRBJ1-4
D gene: TRBD1
CDR3 protein: SALRDSPEKLF

V gene: TRBV9
J gene: .
D gene: .
CDR3 protein: ASSVNSRAVEQF

V gene: TRBV6-1
J gene: TRBJ2-1
D gene: .
CDR3 protein: ASSEGAWDEQF

V gene: TRBV20-1
J gene: TRBJ1-5
D gene: .
CDR3 protein: SARPEDKDNQPQH

V gene: TRBV5-1
J gene: TRBJ2-7
D gene: TRBD1
CDR3 protein: ASRTGTGDEQY

V gene: TRBV28
J gene: .
D gene: .
CDR3 protein: ASSQVRDNYNYEQY

V gene: TRBV11-2
J gene: TRBJ1-2
D gene: TRBD1
CDR3 protein: ASSLGGQGADGYT

V gene: TRBV7-2
J gene: TRBJ2-5
D gene: .
CDR3 protein: ASSGPIKTGGAGETQY

V gene: TRBV10-3
J gene: TRBJ2-7
D gene: .
CDR3 protein: AISESLQGPHEQY

V gene: TRBV28
J gene: TRBJ2-5
D gene: .
CDR3 protein: ASSFFPQGVISQETQY

V gene: TRBV5-1
J gene: TRBJ1-1
D gene: .
CDR3 protein: ASSALANTEAF

V gene: TRBV29-1
J gene: TRBJ2-7
D gene: .
CDR3 protein: SVREIGYEQY

V gene: TRBV7-9
J gene: TRBJ2-1
D gene: .
CDR3 protein: ASNTRPGYNEQS

V gene: TRBV28
J gene: TRBJ2-6
D gene: .
CDR3 protein: ASSRVGGANVLT

V gene: TRBV6-1
J gene: TRBJ1-3
D gene: .
CDR3 protein: ASSDRVSGNTIY

V gene: TRBV4-2
J gene: TRBJ1-4
D gene: .
CDR3 protein: ASSRRGNEKLF

V gene: TRBV10-3
J gene: TRBJ2-7
D gene: .
CDR3 protein: AISESVSQY

V gene: TRBV4-3
J gene: TRBJ1-4
D gene: .
CDR3 protein: ASSWTVQEKLF

V gene: TRBV27
J gene: TRBJ1-4
D gene: .
CDR3 protein: ASSFYPATNEKLF

V gene: TRBV7-8
J gene: TRBJ2-7
D gene: TRBD1
CDR3 protein: ASSFRRDRAPEQY

V gene: TRBV7-9
J gene: TRBJ2-5
D gene: .
CDR3 protein: ASSPSLGQETQY

V gene: TRBV7-2
J gene: TRBJ2-5
D gene: .
CDR3 protein: ASSPPEGRRETQY

V gene: TRBV5-1
J gene: TRBJ2-7
D gene: .
CDR3 protein: ASSLRQVGSGNSYEQY

V gene: TRBV12-3/TRBV12-4
J gene: TRBJ2-5
D gene: TRBD2
CDR3 protein: ASSLNSGTPAETQY

V gene: TRBV27
J gene: TRBJ2-3
D gene: .
CDR3 protein: ASSPPTRGTDTQY

V gene: TRBV20-1
J gene: TRBJ2-1
D gene: .
CDR3 protein: SARDEGSDSPREQF

V gene: TRBV2
J gene: TRBJ2-7
D gene: .
CDR3 protein: ASRPGVSTEQY

V gene: TRBV19
J gene: TRBJ2-7
D gene: .
CDR3 protein: ASSIPYRVHYEQY

V gene: TRBV6-5
J gene: TRBJ2-7
D gene: TRBD1
CDR3 protein: ASSYDGQGSYEQY

V gene: TRBV7-3
J gene: TRBJ2-3
D gene: TRBD2
CDR3 protein: ASNLVAGGADTQY

V gene: TRBV28
J gene: TRBJ1-1
D gene: .
CDR3 protein: ALGRRGPEAF